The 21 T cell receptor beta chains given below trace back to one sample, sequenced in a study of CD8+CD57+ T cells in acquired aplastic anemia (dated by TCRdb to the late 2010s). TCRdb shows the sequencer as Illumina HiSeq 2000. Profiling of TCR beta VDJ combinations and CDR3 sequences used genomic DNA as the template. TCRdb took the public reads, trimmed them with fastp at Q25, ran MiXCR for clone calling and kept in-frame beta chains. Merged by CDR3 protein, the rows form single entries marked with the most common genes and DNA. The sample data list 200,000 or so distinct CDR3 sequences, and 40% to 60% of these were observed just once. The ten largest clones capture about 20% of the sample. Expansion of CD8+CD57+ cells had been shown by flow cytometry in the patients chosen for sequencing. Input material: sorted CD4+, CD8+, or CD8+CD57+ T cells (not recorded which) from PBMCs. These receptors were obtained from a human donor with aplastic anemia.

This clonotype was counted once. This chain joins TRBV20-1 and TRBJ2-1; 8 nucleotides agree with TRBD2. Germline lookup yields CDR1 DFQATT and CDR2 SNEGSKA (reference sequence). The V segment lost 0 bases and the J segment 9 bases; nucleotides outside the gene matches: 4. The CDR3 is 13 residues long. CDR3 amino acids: CSARERAGAEQFF. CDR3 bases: TGCAGTGCTAGAGAACGAGCGGGGGCTGAGCAGTTCTTC.

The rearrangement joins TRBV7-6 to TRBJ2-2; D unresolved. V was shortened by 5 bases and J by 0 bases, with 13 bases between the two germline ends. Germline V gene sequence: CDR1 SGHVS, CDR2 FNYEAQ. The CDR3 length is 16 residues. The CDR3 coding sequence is TGTGCCAGCAGCGCCGGGCACAGCACGAACACCGGGGAGCTGTTTTTT. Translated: CASSAGHSTNTGELFF.

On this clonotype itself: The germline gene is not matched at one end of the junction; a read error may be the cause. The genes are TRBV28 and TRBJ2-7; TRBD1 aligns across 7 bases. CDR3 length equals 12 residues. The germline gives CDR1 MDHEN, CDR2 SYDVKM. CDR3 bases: TGTGCCAGCACAGGACAGGCCTACGAGCAGCACTTC. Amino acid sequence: CASTGQAYEQHF.

This CDR3 is CATDSGAMATQYF. Here the CDR3 DNA reads TGTGCCACCGACTCGGGGGCGATGGCGACCCAGTACTTC. The chain combines TRBV6-6 with TRBJ2-5; the D call may be TRBD1 or TRBD2 (6 bases each). Germline values: CDR1 MNHNY, CDR2 SVGAGI (reference sequence). The CDR3 consists of 13 residues. V was clipped by 10 bases and J by 7 bases, with 19 bases between them.

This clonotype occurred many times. Here the CDR3 DNA reads TGCAGTGCTAGAGCCCCGACAGACCTGGGGGGCTACACCTTC. Translated: CSARAPTDLGGYTF. This chain links TRBV20-1 with TRBJ1-2; possibly TRBD1 for D (5 bases). This CDR3 spans 14 amino acids. Germline CDR1 reads DFQATT; CDR2 reads SNEGSKA (reference sequence). V was pared by 1 base and J by 8 bases, with 17 bases between.

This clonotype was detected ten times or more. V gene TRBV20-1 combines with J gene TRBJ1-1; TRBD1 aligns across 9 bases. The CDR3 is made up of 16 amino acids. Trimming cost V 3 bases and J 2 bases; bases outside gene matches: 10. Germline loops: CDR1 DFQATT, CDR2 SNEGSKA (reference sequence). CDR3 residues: CSASLGTGYLNTEAFF. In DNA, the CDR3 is TGCAGTGCTAGTCTTGGGACAGGGTATTTAAACACTGAAGCTTTCTTT.

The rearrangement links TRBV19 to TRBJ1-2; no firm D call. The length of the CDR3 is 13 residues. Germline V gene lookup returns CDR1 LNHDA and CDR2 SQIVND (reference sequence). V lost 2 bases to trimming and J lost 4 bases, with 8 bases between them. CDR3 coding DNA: TGTGCCAGTAGTATATTAGACCGCTATGGCTACACCTTC. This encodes CASSILDRYGYTF.

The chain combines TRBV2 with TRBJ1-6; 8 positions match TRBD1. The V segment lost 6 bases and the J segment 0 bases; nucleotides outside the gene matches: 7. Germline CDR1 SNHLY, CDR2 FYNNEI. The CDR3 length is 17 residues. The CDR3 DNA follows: TGTGCCAGCAGGGGTGGACAGGGAAGCTCCTATAATTCACCCCTCCACTTT. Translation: CASRGGQGSSYNSPLHF.

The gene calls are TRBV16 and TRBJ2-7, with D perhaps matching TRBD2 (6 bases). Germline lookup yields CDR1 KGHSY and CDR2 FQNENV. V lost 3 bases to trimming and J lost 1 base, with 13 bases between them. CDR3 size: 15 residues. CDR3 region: CASSHPGLSSYEQYF. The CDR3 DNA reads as TGTGCCAGCAGCCACCCGGGACTGTCATCCTACGAGCAGTACTTC.

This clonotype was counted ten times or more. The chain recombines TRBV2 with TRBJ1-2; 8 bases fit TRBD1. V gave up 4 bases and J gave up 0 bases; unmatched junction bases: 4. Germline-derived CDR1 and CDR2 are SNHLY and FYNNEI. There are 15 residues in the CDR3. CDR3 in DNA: TGTGCCAGCAGTGGTCAGGGGGCGACTAACTATGGCTACACCTTC. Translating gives CASSGQGATNYGYTF. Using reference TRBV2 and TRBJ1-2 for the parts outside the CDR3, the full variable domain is EPEVTQTPSHQVTQMGQEVILRCVPISNHLYFYWYRQILGQKVEFLVSFYNNEISEKSEIFDDQFSVERPDGSNFTLKIRSTKLEDSAMYFCASSGQGATNYGYTFGSGTRLTVV.

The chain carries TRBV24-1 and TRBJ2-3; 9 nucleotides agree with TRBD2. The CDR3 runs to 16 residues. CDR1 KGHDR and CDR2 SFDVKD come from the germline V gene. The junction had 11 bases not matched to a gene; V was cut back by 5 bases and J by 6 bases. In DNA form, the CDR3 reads TGTGCCACCAGTGCACCAGGAGCGGGGGGCGCCGATACGCAGTATTTT. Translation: CATSAPGAGGADTQYF.

CDR3 sequence reads: CASSNFGGPSYEQYF. The CDR3 DNA is TGTGCCAGCAGCAATTTCGGGGGGCCTTCCTACGAGCAGTACTTC. This rearrangement joins TRBV7-2 to TRBJ2-7, with D possibly being TRBD2 (7 bases). CDR1 and CDR2 (germline): SGHTA, FQGNSA. The CDR3 runs to 15 residues. Trimming cost V 5 bases and J 1 base, with 15 bases left between them.

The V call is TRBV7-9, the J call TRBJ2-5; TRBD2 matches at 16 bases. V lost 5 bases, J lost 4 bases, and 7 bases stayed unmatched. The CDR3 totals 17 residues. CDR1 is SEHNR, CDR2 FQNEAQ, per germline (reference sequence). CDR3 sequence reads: CASSPRGLAGGRETQYF. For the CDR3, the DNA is TGTGCCAGCAGCCCAAGGGGACTAGCGGGGGGGCGAGAGACCCAGTACTTC.

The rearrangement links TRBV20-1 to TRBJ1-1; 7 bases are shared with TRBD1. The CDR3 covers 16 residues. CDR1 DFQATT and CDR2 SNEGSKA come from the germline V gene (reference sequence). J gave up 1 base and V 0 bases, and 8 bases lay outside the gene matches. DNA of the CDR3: TGCAGTGCTAGAGATCTTTACGGACAGGCGAACACTGAAGCTTTCTTT. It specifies CSARDLYGQANTEAFF.

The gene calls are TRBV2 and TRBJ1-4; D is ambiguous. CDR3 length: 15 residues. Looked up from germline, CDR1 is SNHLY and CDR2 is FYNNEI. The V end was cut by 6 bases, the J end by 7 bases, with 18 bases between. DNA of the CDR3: TGTGCCAGCAGCTCGGAAGGTGCAGGTGGTGAAAAACTGTTTTTT. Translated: CASSSEGAGGEKLFF.

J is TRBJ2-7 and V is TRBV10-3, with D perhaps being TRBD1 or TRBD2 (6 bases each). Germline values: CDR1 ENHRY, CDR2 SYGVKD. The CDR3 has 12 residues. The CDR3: CVVRGGHYEQYF. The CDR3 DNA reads TGTGTCGTGAGAGGGGGGCACTACGAGCAGTACTTC.

CDR3: CARSFGVLGETQYF. DNA of the CDR3: TGTGCTAGGAGCTTCGGGGTTCTAGGGGAGACGCAGTATTTT. The chain joins TRBV7-3 to TRBJ2-3; D is tentatively TRBD1 or TRBD2 (5 bases each). From germline, CDR1 is SGHTA and CDR2 FQGTGA. The CDR3 extends over 14 amino acids.

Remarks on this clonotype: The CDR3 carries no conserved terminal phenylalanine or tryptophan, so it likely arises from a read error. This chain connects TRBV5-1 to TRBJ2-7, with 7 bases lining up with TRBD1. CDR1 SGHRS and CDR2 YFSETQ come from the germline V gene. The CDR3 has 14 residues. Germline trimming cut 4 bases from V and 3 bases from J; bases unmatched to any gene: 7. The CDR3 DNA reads TGCGCCAGCAGCGGCCGGGACAGTCTCTACGAGCAGTACCTC. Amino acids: CASSGRDSLYEQYL.

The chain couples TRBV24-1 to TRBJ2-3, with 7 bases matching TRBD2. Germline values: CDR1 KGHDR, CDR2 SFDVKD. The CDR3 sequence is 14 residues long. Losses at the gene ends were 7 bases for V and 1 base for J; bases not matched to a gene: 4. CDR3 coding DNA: TGTGCCACCAGCGGGGGGACGGGCACAGATACGCAGTATTTT. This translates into CATSGGTGTDTQYF.

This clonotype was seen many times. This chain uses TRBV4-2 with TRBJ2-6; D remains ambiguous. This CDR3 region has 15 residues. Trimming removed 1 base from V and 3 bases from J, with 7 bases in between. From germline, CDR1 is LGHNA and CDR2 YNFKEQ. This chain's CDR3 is CASSQGVSGANVLTF. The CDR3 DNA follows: TGTGCCAGCAGCCAAGGGGTGAGTGGGGCCAACGTCCTGACTTTC.

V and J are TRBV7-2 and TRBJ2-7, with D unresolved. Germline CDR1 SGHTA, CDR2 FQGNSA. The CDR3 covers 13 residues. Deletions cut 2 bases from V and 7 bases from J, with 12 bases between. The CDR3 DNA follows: TGTGCCAGCAGCTTATACACGCTGAGGGAGCAGTACTTC. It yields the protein CASSLYTLREQYF.